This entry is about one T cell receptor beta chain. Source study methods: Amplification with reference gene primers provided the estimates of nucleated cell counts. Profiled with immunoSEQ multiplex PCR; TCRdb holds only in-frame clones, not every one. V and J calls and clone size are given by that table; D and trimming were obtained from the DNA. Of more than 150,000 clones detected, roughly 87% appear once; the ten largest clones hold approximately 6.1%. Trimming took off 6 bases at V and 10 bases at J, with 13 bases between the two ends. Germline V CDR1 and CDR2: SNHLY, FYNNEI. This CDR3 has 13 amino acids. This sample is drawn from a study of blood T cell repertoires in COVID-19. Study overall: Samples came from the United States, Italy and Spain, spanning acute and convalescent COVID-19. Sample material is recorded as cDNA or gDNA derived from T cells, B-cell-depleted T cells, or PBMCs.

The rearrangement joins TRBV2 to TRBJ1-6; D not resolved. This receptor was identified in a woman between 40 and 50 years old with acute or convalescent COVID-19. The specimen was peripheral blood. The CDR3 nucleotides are TGTGCCAGCAGAATAATGGTTCAGTCACCCCTCCACTTT. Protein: CASRIMVQSPLHF.